This T cell receptor beta chain was recorded in a study of regulatory T cells in long-lasting Graves disease (dated by TCRdb to 2020 to 2022). Background for the entire study: Persistent Graves' disease meant more than 5 years of antithyroid drug treatment with TSH receptor autoantibodies that stayed positive. Patients with persistent Graves' disease were compared with patients with newly diagnosed Graves' disease using TCR sequencing and RNA sequencing of peripheral blood. The study took place in China and was registered as a clinical trial. A total of some 33 samples were covered by TCR sequencing, comprising approximately 13 persistent and roughly 20 newly diagnosed Graves' disease patients. In the clinical cohort, patients with persistent Graves' disease had used antithyroid drugs for an average of around 9.3 years. Results and caveats for the whole study, not just this receptor: More public clonotypes were shared among persistent patients (roughly 2,700) than among newly diagnosed patients (roughly 960). Compared with newly diagnosed patients, patients with persistent Graves' disease had lower TCR Shannon entropy and fewer highly expanded clones, which suggests clonal expansion. Because the primary lesion, thyroid tissue, could not be accessed, the study looked at peripheral blood alone. The authors acknowledged the small sample size as a limitation that may reduce accuracy. Only the TCR beta chain was sequenced and analyzed. Preferential use of TRBV28, TRBJ1-2 and TRBJ2-5 was observed in persistent disease, whereas TRBV20-1 and TRBJ2-1 were favored in newly diagnosed disease.

Comment on this clonotype: Its cognate antigen has yet to be identified. It has no much larger one-base neighbor in the sample; base qualities were not kept.

Spanning cysteine to phenylalanine, the CDR3 consists of 17 amino acids. Only the CDR3 region is kept as DNA, spanning 51 bases read in frame from base 1. A distance of 19 bases separates the germline ends of V and J, which lose 4 bases and 1 base respectively. What the time point label conveys for this sample: persistent/refractory GD, antithyroid drugs over 5 years with positive TRAb. For both TCR sequencing and RNA sequencing, RNA was extracted from PBMCs in TRIzol. The diagnosis of Graves' disease followed American Thyroid Association guidelines. Patients were recruited from an endocrinology department in Xi'an, China. Each patient gave about 10 milliliters of peripheral blood, collected in an EDTA anticoagulant tube. PBMCs were isolated by Ficoll Paque Plus density gradient separation without further T cell sorting. An Agilent 2100 Bioanalyzer and agarose gel were used to check RNA quality, and a NanoDrop 2000 was used to measure RNA concentration.

The library relied on multiplex PCR. Data came from an Illumina HiSeq 4000. CDR3 regions were amplified by Arm-PCR with iRepertoire HTBI primers to construct TCR beta libraries. Before sequencing, the PCR products went through gel purification. On the study's bioinformatics: A total of 62 TRBV and some 15 TRBJ segments were identified across samples and were used for gene usage analysis of CDR3 amino acid clonotypes. COPE and FqMerger were used to merge filtered high-quality paired reads into contigs. BLAST was used to align contigs to IMGT TRBV, TRBD and TRBJ reference genes, and CDR3 was defined according to IMGT. Highly expanded clones were defined as clonotypes with a frequency above 0.1%. Repertoire diversity was measured by Shannon entropy, and V-J evenness by the Gini coefficient. A clonotype found in more than one individual was treated as public. TCRdb reanalyzed the raw reads on its own, using fastp at Q25 for trimming and MiXCR for clone calling, and kept in-frame beta chains. All rows with the same CDR3 protein become a single entry with the most common DNA and genes. These V and J calls are TCRdb output, not the study's own analysis. The table for this sample lists roughly 700,000 distinct CDR3 sequences; 25% to 35% of them were counted only once. 40% to 50% of the sample belongs to the ten largest clones.

The sequence joins TRBV12-3 or TRBV12-4 to TRBJ2-5; TRBD2 is perhaps the D gene, given 7 matching bases. The clonotype was recovered from a female donor with Graves disease. The material sequenced was peripheral blood mononuclear cells (PBMCs), taken when the disease was refractory, from a patient treated with antithyroid drugs. The nucleotide sequence is TGTGCCAGCAGTTGGGGCCTTGCGGGGGCTCCCCAAGAGACCCAGTACTTC. The resulting protein is CASSWGLAGAPQETQYF.